The TCR beta chain under discussion was sequenced for a study of blood T cell repertoires in COVID-19. In the study overall: Whether acute or convalescent, the COVID-19 samples came from the United States, Italy and Spain.

Grouping used clinical history reported by participants in a survey and questionnaire. Two negative PCRs, clearance, or symptom resolution characterized the recovered Cohort 3 donors. CDR1 and CDR2 (germline): SGHNT, YYREEE (reference sequence). CDR3 size: 15 residues. With V trimmed by 3 bases and J by 4 bases, 6 bases remained unmatched. Profiled with immunoSEQ multiplex PCR; TCRdb holds only in-frame clones, not every one. There are roughly 230,000 clones in the sample; around 82% occur only once, and about 3.4% lies in the top ten. The sequenced sample was PBMCs or T cells enriched from blood (not recorded which). This receptor was obtained from a man aged 45-65 years who had recovered from COVID-19. This chain links TRBV5-4 with TRBJ1-3; 8 bases agree with TRBD1. The CDR3 protein is CASSWEGDRGNTIYF. CDR3 in DNA: TGTGCCAGCAGCTGGGAGGGGGACAGGGGAAACACCATATATTTT.